These 31 T cell receptor beta chains came from one sample sequenced in a study of blood T cells in healthy people across ages. A second 7 to 11 cycle PCR used barcoded and J-beta primers. TCRdb fed the 5' RACE reads into MiXCR, producing one record per CDR3 protein. The repertoire holds 1 million to 1.2 million distinct CDR3 sequences, with around two fifths as singletons. Sequencing was performed on blood. All receptors come from a young man in good health.

This clonotype has more than one count but fewer than ten. The chain recombines TRBV29-1 with TRBJ2-3; 7 bases map to TRBD2. The CDR3 is 13 amino acids. Germline values: CDR1 SQVTM, CDR2 ANQGSEA. V shed 8 bases, J shed 3 bases, and the junction held 8 bases outside the gene matches. CDR3 loop: CSSKAGGTDTQYF. The CDR3 DNA reads TGCAGCTCAAAGGCCGGGGGGACAGATACGCAGTATTTT.

This clonotype was found once. The chain is built from TRBV9 and TRBJ1-4, with a possible D match to TRBD1 (5 bases). With 2 bases removed from V and 0 bases from J, the gap between germline ends came to 11 bases. In germline, CDR1 is SGDLS, CDR2 YYNGEE. CDR3 length equals 16 residues. The DNA for the CDR3 is TGTGCCAGCAGCGTCGGGGAAGGGGCAACTAATGAAAAACTGTTTTTT. It specifies CASSVGEGATNEKLFF.

A few counts support this clonotype. V gene TRBV6-6 combines with J gene TRBJ2-1, with 7 nucleotides matching TRBD1. Germline V gives CDR1 MNHNY, CDR2 SVGAGI (reference sequence). V shed 2 bases and J 7 bases; nucleotides not matched to a gene: 11. The CDR3 runs to 16 residues. CDR3 amino acids: CASSYPAGTATNEQFF. In nucleotides, the CDR3 is TGTGCCAGCAGTTACCCTGCCGGGACAGCTACAAATGAGCAGTTCTTC.

V and J are TRBV6-2 or TRBV6-3 and TRBJ2-1; 10 positions match TRBD2. This CDR3 is 13 amino acids long. Germline V lookup: CDR1 MNHEY, CDR2 SVGEGT. After removal of 2 bases from V and 13 bases from J, the junction contained 5 bases not matched to a gene. CDR3 coding DNA: TGTGCCAGCAGTTACGGGACTAGCGAGACCCAGTTCTTC. Protein product: CASSYGTSETQFF.

Here the CDR3 reads CASSPTGQFAGYTF. CDR3 nucleotide sequence: TGTGCCAGCAGCCCCACGGGACAGTTCGCTGGCTACACCTTC. This chain connects TRBV12-3 or TRBV12-4 to TRBJ1-2; 7 bases are shared with TRBD1. The CDR3 spans 14 residues. Trimming took 6 bases from V and 7 from J; bases not matched to a gene: 11.

This chain joins TRBV7-9 and TRBJ1-1; the D gene is possibly TRBD1 (5 bases). Germline lookup yields CDR1 SEHNR and CDR2 FQNEAQ (reference sequence). V was trimmed by 4 bases and J by 8 bases, leaving 20 bases between them. The CDR3 length is 15 residues. In DNA, the CDR3 is TGTGCCAGCAGCTCTACCGGGACGGATAGTTGGGAAGCTTTCTTT. Amino acids: CASSSTGTDSWEAFF.

This clonotype showed up many times. The chain uses TRBV7-9 and TRBJ1-6, with TRBD1 identical over 8 bases. V was pared by 1 base and J by 5 bases, with 1 base of the junction left unmatched. The CDR3 sequence is 15 residues long. Germline V gene sequence: CDR1 SEHNR, CDR2 FQNEAQ (reference sequence). Written as DNA, the CDR3 is TGTGCCAGCAGCTTAGGGACAGGGAATAATTCACCCCTCCACTTT. This translates into CASSLGTGNNSPLHF.

This chain uses TRBV7-9 with TRBJ2-5; 7 bases are a match to TRBD2. Trimming took 3 bases from V and 9 from J; bases not matched to a gene: 4. Germline CDR1 SEHNR, CDR2 FQNEAQ (reference sequence). The CDR3 totals 12 residues. The CDR3 sequence is CASSLGTKAQYF. CDR3 nucleotides: TGTGCCAGCAGCTTGGGGACTAAAGCCCAGTACTTC.

This clonotype was detected many times. The J gene is TRBJ2-5, the V gene TRBV7-2; either TRBD1 or TRBD2 may supply D (5 bases each). The CDR3 is made up of 15 amino acids. V shed 1 base and J shed 1 base, with 10 bases lying between them. The germline gives CDR1 SGHTA, CDR2 FQGNSA. CDR3 region: CASSLVYGGQETQYF. CDR3 nucleotides: TGTGCCAGCAGCTTAGTTTATGGGGGCCAAGAGACCCAGTACTTC.

The J gene is TRBJ1-2, the V gene TRBV6-5, with 9 bases aligning to TRBD1. Trimming at V came to 0 bases and at J to 5 bases, leaving 7 bases not matched to a gene. Germline assignment: CDR1 MNHEY and CDR2 SVGAGI. The CDR3 consists of 16 residues. CDR3 DNA: TGTGCCAGCAGTTACTCAGTGACAGGGGGTTCGTATGGCTACACCTTC. Its protein is CASSYSVTGGSYGYTF.

This clonotype has more than one count but fewer than ten. Here the CDR3 reads CASSPRAGNSYNEQFF. The CDR3 DNA reads TGTGCCAGCAGCCCTCGCGCGGGGAACTCCTACAATGAGCAGTTCTTC. V gene TRBV7-2 combines with J gene TRBJ2-1; possibly TRBD2 for D (6 bases). V was cut by 5 bases and J by 0 bases, with 14 bases left in between. Germline assignment: CDR1 SGHTA and CDR2 FQGNSA. The CDR3 runs 16 residues.

This clonotype was detected once. The genes are TRBV9 and TRBJ2-5; 7 positions match TRBD1. This CDR3 is built from 15 residues. V lost 3 bases, J lost 2 bases, and 7 bases stayed unmatched. Germline V gives CDR1 SGDLS, CDR2 YYNGEE. The CDR3 here is CASSEGALLQETQYF. CDR3 nucleotide sequence: TGTGCCAGCAGCGAGGGGGCACTCCTTCAAGAGACCCAGTACTTC.

The genes are TRBV15 and TRBJ1-1; 7 bases line up with TRBD1. Germline V gene lookup returns CDR1 LNHNV and CDR2 YYDKDF (reference sequence). The CDR3 contains 14 residues. Trimming cost V 4 bases and J 6 bases; bases outside gene matches: 8. This chain's CDR3 is CATSTRGDSAEAFF. In DNA, the CDR3 is TGTGCCACCAGCACCCGAGGGGACAGCGCTGAAGCTTTCTTT.

The chain has TRBV3-1 and TRBJ2-5, with a weak D call TRBD2 (6 bases). V dropped 0 bases and J dropped 0 bases, with 11 bases sitting between them. CDR3 length: 16 residues. Germline-derived CDR1 and CDR2 are LGHDT and YNNKEL (reference sequence). The CDR3 region has the DNA TGTGCCAGCAGCCAAGAGCGGGGACGGAACCAAGAGACCCAGTACTTC. As protein: CASSQERGRNQETQYF.

The rearrangement links TRBV29-1 to TRBJ1-1; no clear D gene. This CDR3 is built from 14 residues. Trimming left V 5 bases short and J 0 bases short, with 13 bases between. Germline V lookup: CDR1 SQVTM, CDR2 ANQGSEA. The CDR3 sequence: CSVSADSMNTEAFF. The CDR3 DNA reads as TGCAGCGTTTCCGCCGACTCAATGAACACTGAAGCTTTCTTT.

This chain connects TRBV12-3 or TRBV12-4 to TRBJ2-2, with 10 positions matching TRBD1. Trimming removed 7 bases from V and 9 bases from J; junction bases left unmatched: 8. This CDR3 spans 14 amino acids. CDR3 sequence reads: CASIPGQGVWELFF. The DNA for the CDR3 is TGTGCCAGCATCCCAGGACAGGGGGTATGGGAGCTGTTTTTT.

The gene calls are TRBV25-1 and TRBJ2-3; D tentatively reads TRBD1 or TRBD2 (5 bases each). V was shortened by 2 bases and J by 4 bases, with 16 bases between the two germline ends. Germline V CDR1 and CDR2: MGHDK, SYGVNS. This CDR3 has 16 amino acids. DNA of the CDR3: TGTGCCAGCAGTGAACCGGGACGACTTTCCGCAGATACGCAGTATTTT. Translating it yields CASSEPGRLSADTQYF.

Note on this clonotype: One junction end does not reproduce the germline sequence, and a read error may be involved. V usage is TRBV4-3 and J usage is TRBJ2-2, with D perhaps matching TRBD1 (5 bases). The V gene's germline CDR1 is LGHNA and CDR2 YSLEER. CDR3 length equals 17 residues. CDR3: CASRQGSSAQNTGELFF. CDR3 bases: TGCGCCAGCCGCCAGGGATCATCGGCCCAGAACACCGGGGAGCTGTTTTTT.

Concerning this clonotype itself: A much bigger clone sits one base away, suggesting this may be a read error. The V and J genes are TRBV4-1 and TRBJ1-5; the D is unclear. Germline V CDR1 and CDR2: MGHRA, YSYEKL. The CDR3 covers 14 residues. CDR3 amino acids: CASSRDGSNQPQLF. CDR3 nucleotides: TGCGCCAGCAGCCGTGATGGGTCCAATCAGCCCCAGCTTTTT.

J is TRBJ1-5 and V is TRBV11-2; D uncertain. This CDR3 is 16 amino acids long. The germline CDR1 and CDR2 sequences are SGHAT and FQNNGV. V was clipped by 4 bases and J by 6 bases, with 19 bases between them. CDR3 sequence: CASSSGGGGRGQPQHF. The CDR3 nucleotides are TGTGCCAGCAGCTCCGGAGGTGGAGGGCGCGGTCAGCCCCAGCATTTT.

The chain joins TRBV20-1 to TRBJ2-3; weak D call: TRBD2 (6 bases). Trimming removed 0 bases from V and 6 bases from J, with 19 bases in between. CDR3 length: 16 residues. Germline values: CDR1 DFQATT, CDR2 SNEGSKA (reference sequence). Here the CDR3 reads CSARDRDFPPHDTQYF. As DNA, the CDR3 is TGCAGTGCTAGAGACCGGGACTTTCCACCTCACGATACGCAGTATTTT.

The V and J genes are TRBV7-9 and TRBJ1-1; D is possibly TRBD1 (5 bases). The CDR3 totals 10 residues. V was clipped by 11 bases and J by 5 bases, with 9 bases between them. The V gene's germline CDR1 is SEHNR and CDR2 FQNEAQ (reference sequence). In nucleotides, the CDR3 is TGTGCCGCCGGGGGTACTGAAGCTTTCTTT. Translated, it gives CAAGGTEAFF.

The V gene is TRBV27, the J gene TRBJ1-4, with D hard to call. Trimming shortened V by 5 bases and J by 3 bases, and 19 bases separated the two germline ends. CDR1 and CDR2 from the germline V gene are MNHEY and SMNVEV (reference sequence). This CDR3 has 17 residues. The CDR3 loop reads CASSHTSDRAANEKLFF. Here the CDR3 DNA reads TGTGCCAGCAGTCACACCTCGGACCGGGCAGCTAATGAAAAACTGTTTTTT.

This clonotype appeared many times. This rearrangement joins TRBV29-1 to TRBJ2-1, with no clear D. V was trimmed by 4 bases and J by 6 bases, leaving 7 bases between them. Germline lookup yields CDR1 SQVTM and CDR2 ANQGSEA. There are 11 residues in the CDR3. The CDR3 DNA reads TGCAGCGTTGTCCAGTCCAATGAGCAGTTCTTC. It translates to CSVVQSNEQFF.

This rearrangement joins TRBV6-4 to TRBJ2-1; 7 bases align to TRBD1. V was pared by 0 bases and J by 5 bases, with 7 bases of the junction left unmatched. Germline V gene lookup returns CDR1 MRHNA and CDR2 SNTAGT. This CDR3 is 16 amino acids long. The CDR3 loop is CASSDSPGTVNNEQFF. CDR3 in DNA: TGTGCCAGCAGTGACTCACCCGGGACAGTTAACAATGAGCAGTTCTTC.

This chain connects TRBV7-3 to TRBJ1-1, with TRBD1 as a possible D gene (5 bases). Germline V gene sequence: CDR1 SGHTA, CDR2 FQGTGA. The CDR3 has 13 amino acids. V lost 5 bases to trimming and J lost 4 bases, with 11 bases between them. This chain's CDR3 is CASSNHQGTEAFF. CDR3 nucleotides: TGTGCCAGCAGCAACCATCAGGGCACTGAAGCTTTCTTT.

CDR3 protein: CSARVARRYEQFF. CDR3 coding DNA: TGCAGTGCTAGAGTCGCCCGCAGGTATGAGCAGTTCTTC. The chain joins TRBV20-1 to TRBJ2-1, with D hard to call. Germline lookup yields CDR1 DFQATT and CDR2 SNEGSKA (reference sequence). Trimming took off 1 base at V and 8 bases at J, with 12 bases between the two ends. The CDR3 covers 13 residues.

V is TRBV7-9 and J is TRBJ2-5; D may correspond to TRBD1 or TRBD2 (5 bases each). The CDR3 spans 15 residues. V shed 1 base and J shed 3 bases, with 12 bases lying between them. CDR1 SEHNR and CDR2 FQNEAQ come from the germline V gene (reference sequence). DNA for the CDR3: TGTGCCAGCAGCTTAGGAGGGACCGAAAAAGAGACCCAGTACTTC. Its translation is CASSLGGTEKETQYF.

The V and J genes are TRBV29-1 and TRBJ1-2; D gene ambiguous. Trimming removed 3 bases from V and 0 bases from J, with 8 bases in between. This CDR3 has 13 residues. Germline V gene data show CDR1 as SQVTM and CDR2 as ANQGSEA. In DNA, the CDR3 is TGCAGCGTTGATGGCGGAACTAACTATGGCTACACCTTC. This gives the protein CSVDGGTNYGYTF.

V gene TRBV5-1 combines with J gene TRBJ1-6; D ambiguous. Trimming left V 2 bases short and J 18 bases short, with 18 bases between. This CDR3 has 13 residues. Germline V gene data show CDR1 as SGHRS and CDR2 as YFSETQ. The CDR3 region has the DNA TGCGCCAGCAGCTTACGGGATAATTCACCCTCCCACTTT. It is translated as CASSLRDNSPSHF. The variable domain in full, with the rest retrieved from reference TRBV5-1 and TRBJ1-6, is KAGVTQTPRYLIKTRGQQVTLSCSPISGHRSVSWYQQTPGQGLQFLFEYFSETQRNKGNFPGRFSGRQFSNSRSEMNVSTLELGDSALYLCASSLRDNSPSHFGNGTRLTVT.

This chain joins TRBV19 and TRBJ2-2; D might be TRBD1 (5 bases). The CDR3 is made up of 14 amino acids. Germline loops: CDR1 LNHDA, CDR2 SQIVND (reference sequence). V lost 5 bases to trimming and J lost 6 bases, with 13 bases between them. The CDR3 sequence: CASSGALWAGELFF. The CDR3 DNA sequence: TGTGCCAGTAGTGGGGCCCTTTGGGCCGGGGAGCTGTTTTTT.